The 21 T cell receptor beta chains given below trace back to one sample, sequenced in a study of blood T cell repertoires in COVID-19. Repertoires were generated with immunoSEQ multiplex PCR, while TCRdb's copy carries only in-frame clones and drops some. The sample carries about 250,000 clones, more than 75% recorded once. The sequenced sample was PBMCs or T cells enriched from blood (not recorded which). The receptors come from a man younger than 35 who had recovered from COVID-19.

Details on this clone: This sample also contains other DNA sequences that code for the same CDR3. The chain's CDR3 is CASSRDRNTEAFF. As DNA, the CDR3 is TGCGCCAGCAGCAGGGACAGGAACACTGAAGCTTTCTTT. The J gene is TRBJ1-1, the V gene TRBV5-1, with 7 positions matching TRBD1. Germline V CDR1 and CDR2: SGHRS, YFSETQ. Trimming removed 4 bases from V and 1 base from J; junction bases left unmatched: 1. The CDR3 runs 13 residues. Full variable domain (rest looked up from reference TRBV5-1 and TRBJ1-1): KAGVTQTPRYLIKTRGQQVTLSCSPISGHRSVSWYQQTPGQGLQFLFEYFSETQRNKGNFPGRFSGRQFSNSRSEMNVSTLELGDSALYLCASSRDRNTEAFFGQGTRLTVV.

This sequence joins TRBV5-4 and TRBJ2-7; 7 bases are a match to TRBD1. Germline CDR1 is SGHNT and CDR2 is YYREEE (reference sequence). The CDR3 sequence is 14 residues long. J lost 3 bases, V lost 3 bases, and 6 bases had no gene match. The CDR3 DNA reads TGTGCCAGCAGCTCACAGGGGCCCATCTACGAGCAGTACTTC. Amino acids: CASSSQGPIYEQYF.

This chain uses TRBV30 with TRBJ1-1; tentatively, D is TRBD1 (6 bases). CDR1 is GTSNPN, CDR2 SVGIG, per germline (reference sequence). V was cut by 8 bases and J by 4 bases, with 17 bases left in between. CDR3 length: 13 residues. The chain's CDR3 is CARGLQGRTEAFF. The CDR3 DNA is TGTGCCAGAGGGTTACAGGGCCGCACTGAAGCTTTCTTT.

Of note for this clone: A junction end diverges from the germline sequence, so it may reflect a read error. The chain uses TRBV7-7 and TRBJ2-7, with TRBD2 as a possible D gene (5 bases). Germline V gene sequence: CDR1 SSHAT, CDR2 FNYEAQ (reference sequence). This CDR3 has 14 amino acids. CDR3: CASSPHFGDYEQYF. For the CDR3, the DNA is TGTGCTAGCAGCCCACACTTCGGGGATTACGAGCAGTACTTC.

This clone has a single count. V is TRBV27 and J is TRBJ2-7; perhaps TRBD2 as D (5 bases). Trimming took off 2 bases at V and 2 bases at J, with 7 bases between the two ends. The germline CDR1 and CDR2 sequences are MNHEY and SMNVEV (reference sequence). The CDR3 is 13 amino acids. The DNA for the CDR3 is TGTGCCAGCAGTTTACTCGGGGCCTACGAGCAGTACTTC. Protein: CASSLLGAYEQYF.

The chain couples TRBV7-9 to TRBJ2-7, with a tentative D call TRBD1 (6 bases). Trimming pared 3 bases from V and 3 bases from J, leaving 9 bases between. Germline CDR1 is SEHNR and CDR2 is FQNEAQ (reference sequence). The CDR3 spans 13 residues. The CDR3 nucleotides are TGTGCCAGCAGCTTGGGACACCTCTACGAGCAGTACTTC. It encodes CASSLGHLYEQYF. The full variable domain, completed using reference TRBV7-9 and TRBJ2-7, is DTGVSQNPRHKITKRGQNVTFRCDPISEHNRLYWYRQTLGQGPEFLTYFQNEAQLEKSRLLSDRFSAERPKGSFSTLEIQRTEQGDSAMYLCASSLGHLYEQYFGPGTRLTVT.

This clone has just a few counts. The gene calls are TRBV5-1 and TRBJ1-1, with 9 bases identical to TRBD1. The J segment lost 0 bases and the V segment lost 0 bases, leaving 3 bases of the junction unmatched. Per germline, CDR1 SGHRS and CDR2 YFSETQ. This CDR3 has 16 residues. The CDR3 DNA reads as TGCGCCAGCAGCTTGGGAAGACAGGGGGTGAACACTGAAGCTTTCTTT. Its protein product is CASSLGRQGVNTEAFF.

This chain links TRBV5-1 with TRBJ1-1; 8 bases map to TRBD1. The germline CDR1 and CDR2 sequences are SGHRS and YFSETQ. With V trimmed by 3 bases and J by 3 bases, 13 bases remained unmatched. This CDR3 is built from 17 residues. Here the CDR3 reads CASSWGPPGQVHTEAFF. Written as DNA, the CDR3 is TGCGCCAGCAGCTGGGGCCCCCCGGGACAGGTGCACACTGAAGCTTTCTTT.

This chain links TRBV5-4 with TRBJ1-3, with D unclear. CDR3 length equals 13 residues. Germline values: CDR1 SGHNT, CDR2 YYREEE (reference sequence). V was pared by 4 bases and J by 1 base, with 6 bases between. CDR3 in amino acids: CASSTESGNTIYF. CDR3 sequence (DNA): TGTGCCAGCAGCACTGAATCTGGAAACACCATATATTTT.

The chain uses TRBV28 and TRBJ2-7; TRBD2 might be the D (6 bases). Germline V CDR1 and CDR2: MDHEN, SYDVKM. V was cut by 6 bases and J by 3 bases, with 9 bases left in between. The CDR3 totals 12 residues. Here the CDR3 reads CASSGRSYEQYF. In DNA, the CDR3 is TGTGCCAGCAGCGGGAGAAGCTACGAGCAGTACTTC. The full variable domain, with the rest looked up from reference TRBV28 and TRBJ2-7, is DVKVTQSSRYLVKRTGEKVFLECVQDMDHENMFWYRQDPGLGLRLIYFSYDVKMKEKGDIPEGYSVSREKKERFSLILESASTNQTSMYLCASSGRSYEQYFGPGTRLTVT.

Comments on this clone: Mismatch with germline at one junction end may stem from a read error. This chain connects TRBV7-7 to TRBJ1-2; no clear D gene. The CDR3 consists of 15 residues. CDR1 is SSHAT and CDR2 is FNYEAQ in the germline V gene (reference sequence). The CDR3 spells CASSSRRGFHYGYTF. The CDR3 region has the DNA TGTGCTAGCAGCTCCAGGCGGGGATTCCACTATGGCTACACCTTC.

This clone appeared a single time. The chain has TRBV4-1 and TRBJ2-6; TRBD1 might be the D (6 bases). Germline V lookup: CDR1 MGHRA, CDR2 YSYEKL. This CDR3 comprises 17 residues. V lost 3 bases, J lost 1 base, and 13 bases lay in between. CDR3 sequence: CASSQGTPVSGANVLTF. In nucleotides, the CDR3 is TGCGCCAGCAGCCAGGGGACACCTGTTTCTGGGGCCAACGTCCTGACTTTC.

The chain joins TRBV7-2 to TRBJ1-6; D is ambiguous. This CDR3 has 14 amino acids. The V end was cut by 3 bases, the J end by 10 bases, with 13 bases between. The germline V gene encodes CDR1 SGHTA and CDR2 FQGNSA. CDR3 amino acids: CASSFHDTNSPLHF. CDR3 sequence (DNA): TGTGCCAGCAGCTTCCACGACACAAACTCACCCCTCCACTTT.

This rearrangement joins TRBV19 to TRBJ1-2, with 8 bases identical to TRBD1. The CDR3 consists of 15 residues. Trimming cost V 5 bases and J 5 bases; bases outside gene matches: 10. Germline lookup yields CDR1 LNHDA and CDR2 SQIVND (reference sequence). The CDR3 bases are TGTGCCAGTAGTTCGAAGATCGACAGGGGATATGGCTACACCTTC. Encoded protein: CASSSKIDRGYGYTF.

This clone appeared a single time. The CDR3 loop is CAISEGLAATIHNEQFF. The CDR3 DNA sequence: TGTGCCATCAGTGAGGGACTAGCGGCAACCATCCACAATGAGCAGTTCTTC. The chain joins TRBV10-3 to TRBJ2-1; 10 bases are shared with TRBD2. With 2 bases clipped from V and 5 bases from J, the junction kept 9 bases outside the gene matches. CDR1 is ENHRY and CDR2 is SYGVKD in the germline V gene. CDR3 length: 17 amino acids.

The gene calls are TRBV5-1 and TRBJ2-2; D is undetermined. This CDR3 spans 16 amino acids. Trimming cost V 1 base and J 0 bases, with 10 bases left between them. In germline, CDR1 is SGHRS, CDR2 YFSETQ. CDR3 DNA: TGCGCCAGCAGCTTGTCCCCGGGTCCGAACACCGGGGAGCTGTTTTTT. Encoded protein: CASSLSPGPNTGELFF.

This chain links TRBV27 with TRBJ2-7; 11 nucleotides align to TRBD2. The germline V gene has CDR1 MNHEY and CDR2 SMNVEV (reference sequence). This CDR3 has 13 residues. V trimming: 6 bases; J trimming: 4 bases; junction bases outside the gene matches: 2. As DNA, the CDR3 is TGTGCCAGCAGGGGGACTAGCGGTTACGAGCAGTACTTC. Translating gives CASRGTSGYEQYF.

J is TRBJ1-2 and V is TRBV19, with no clear D. The V end lost 1 base, the J end lost 7 bases, and 10 bases lay between the germline ends. Per germline, CDR1 LNHDA and CDR2 SQIVND (reference sequence). This CDR3 has 13 amino acids. CDR3 in DNA: TGTGCCAGTAGTATAGTCCCCCACAGTGGCTACACCTTC. It encodes CASSIVPHSGYTF.

The V gene is TRBV4-1, the J gene TRBJ2-2; weak D call: TRBD2 (6 bases). This CDR3 has 16 amino acids. CDR1 and CDR2 from the germline V gene are MGHRA and YSYEKL. The V end lost 4 bases, the J end lost 6 bases, and 18 bases lay between the germline ends. The chain's CDR3 is CASSRLATAGAGELFF. CDR3 coding DNA: TGCGCCAGCAGCCGTCTCGCGACAGCGGGCGCCGGGGAGCTGTTTTTT.

The rearrangement uses TRBV27 and TRBJ2-7, with no clear D. The CDR3 has 12 residues. With 0 bases removed from V and 5 bases from J, the gap between germline ends came to 5 bases. Germline V gene sequence: CDR1 MNHEY, CDR2 SMNVEV (reference sequence). CDR3 protein: CASSLSGDEQYF. In DNA, the CDR3 is TGTGCCAGCAGTTTATCAGGAGACGAGCAGTACTTC.

CDR3 nucleotide sequence: TGTGCCAGCAGCTTAGGGACAAATCAGCCCCAGCATTTT. It codes for CASSLGTNQPQHF. This sequence joins TRBV7-2 and TRBJ1-5, with D possibly matching TRBD1 (5 bases). CDR3 size: 13 residues. The V and J ends lost 1 base and 4 bases respectively, with 5 bases between them. Germline CDR1 and CDR2: SGHTA and FQGNSA.